The 3 T cell receptor beta chains below were found in one sample sequenced in a study of blood T cell repertoires in COVID-19. Sequenced by immunoSEQ multiplex PCR; TCRdb stores in-frame clones only, minus some. The repertoire holds about 87,000 clones, with about 80% as singletons. The sequenced material came from peripheral blood. These receptors were collected from a woman in her fifties or sixties with acute or convalescent COVID-19.

The chain links TRBV6-2 or TRBV6-3 to TRBJ1-3, with D possibly matching TRBD1 (6 bases). The V and J ends lost 5 bases and 4 bases respectively, with 15 bases between them. This CDR3 has 15 amino acids. CDR1 is MNHEY, CDR2 SVGEGT, per germline. The CDR3 nucleotides read TGTGCCAGCAGTGATTCCAGGGGCTACGGAAACACCATATATTTT. This codes for CASSDSRGYGNTIYF.

The chain joins TRBV6-1 to TRBJ1-2; 7 nucleotides line up with TRBD1. Germline V gene lookup returns CDR1 MNHNS and CDR2 SASEGT. This CDR3 contains 14 residues. Germline trimming cut 0 bases from V and 8 bases from J; bases unmatched to any gene: 6. The CDR3: CASSEAGQDRGYTF. In nucleotides, the CDR3 is TGTGCCAGCAGTGAAGCTGGACAGGACCGCGGCTACACCTTC.

This clone is judged medium-sized (0.01 to 0.1%). The J gene is TRBJ1-4, the V gene TRBV5-6, with unresolved D. The germline V gene has CDR1 SGHDT and CDR2 YYEEEE. V gave up 1 base and J gave up 5 bases, with 6 bases separating them. The CDR3 loop spans 13 amino acids. CDR3 nucleotides: TGTGCCAGCAGCTTGAGAGCAAATGAAAAACTGTTTTTT. Translation gives CASSLRANEKLFF.